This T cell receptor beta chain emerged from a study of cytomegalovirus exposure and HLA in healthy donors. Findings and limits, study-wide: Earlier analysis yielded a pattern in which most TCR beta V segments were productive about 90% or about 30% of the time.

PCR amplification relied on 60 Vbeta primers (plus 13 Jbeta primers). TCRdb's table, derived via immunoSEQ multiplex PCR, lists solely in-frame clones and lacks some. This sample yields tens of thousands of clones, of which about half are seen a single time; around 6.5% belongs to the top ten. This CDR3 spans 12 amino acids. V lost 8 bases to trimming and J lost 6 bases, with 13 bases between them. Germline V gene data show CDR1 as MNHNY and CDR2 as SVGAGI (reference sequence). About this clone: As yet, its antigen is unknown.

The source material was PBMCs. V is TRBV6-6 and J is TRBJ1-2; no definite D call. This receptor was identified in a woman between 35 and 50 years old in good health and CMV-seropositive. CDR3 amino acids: CASHGELDGYTF. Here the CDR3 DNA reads TGTGCCAGCCACGGAGAGCTTGATGGCTACACCTTC.